The TCR beta chain under discussion was sequenced for a study of TIL therapy for anti-PD-1-resistant metastatic lung cancer. In the study overall: Progressing patients received lymphodepletion, expanded TIL infusion and IL-2.

This CDR3 comprises 13 residues. CDR1 and CDR2 (germline): SGHDT, YYEEEE. The V end was cut by 5 bases, the J end by 0 bases, with 6 bases between. Time point described: pre-treatment sample, taken before nivolumab and TIL therapy. This clone turned up a few times. The immunoSEQ assay was v3. Data came from immunoSEQ multiplex PCR; TCRdb stores just in-frame clones and leaves some out. The sample has about 21,000 clones, about four fifths seen once. V usage is TRBV5-6 and J usage is TRBJ1-3; no firm D call. The sequence came from a person aged 25 to 80 with non-small cell lung cancer. Specimen: blood, collected at baseline. CDR3 nucleotides: TGTGCCAGCAGGACGCCCTCTGGAAACACCATATATTTT. Translating gives CASRTPSGNTIYF.